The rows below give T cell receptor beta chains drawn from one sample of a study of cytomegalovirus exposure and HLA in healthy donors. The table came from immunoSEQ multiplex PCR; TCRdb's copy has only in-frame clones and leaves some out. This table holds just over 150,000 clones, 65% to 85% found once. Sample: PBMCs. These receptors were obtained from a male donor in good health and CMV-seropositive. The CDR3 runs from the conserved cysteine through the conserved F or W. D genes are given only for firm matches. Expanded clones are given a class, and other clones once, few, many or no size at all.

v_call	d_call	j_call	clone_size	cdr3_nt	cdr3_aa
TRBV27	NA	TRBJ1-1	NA	TGTGCCAGCAGATTAGACTTACTGAACACTGAAGCTTTCTTT	CASRLDLLNTEAFF
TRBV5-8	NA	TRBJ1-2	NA	TGTGCCAGCAGCTGGATCGGACAGTTCTATGGCTACACCTTC	CASSWIGQFYGYTF
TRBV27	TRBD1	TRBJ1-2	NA	TGTGCCAGCAGTCTTATTCCGGGACAGGGTTTTTATGGCTACACCTTC	CASSLIPGQGFYGYTF
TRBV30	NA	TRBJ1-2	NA	TGTGCCTGGAGTTCTGGTACCGGCTATGGCTACACCTTC	CAWSSGTGYGYTF
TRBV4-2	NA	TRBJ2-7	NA	TGTGCCAGCAGCCAAGATGCGGGGGCGGGCCGAAGCTCCTACGAGCAGTACTTC	CASSQDAGAGRSSYEQYF
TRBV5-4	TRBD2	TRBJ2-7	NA	TGTGCCAGCAGCTTCTATCTAGCGGGAGAAAGGGAGCAGTACTTC	CASSFYLAGEREQYF
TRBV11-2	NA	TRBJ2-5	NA	TGTGCCAGCAGCTTACGATCCAGCGGGCTAGAGACCCAGTACTTC	CASSLRSSGLETQYF
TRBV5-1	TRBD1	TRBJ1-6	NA	TGCGCCAGCAGCTTGGGACAGGGCCTAGGCTATAATTCACCCCTCCACTTT	CASSLGQGLGYNSPLHF
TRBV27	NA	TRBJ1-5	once	TGTGCCAGCAGTCAGGGATTCGGTCAGCCCCAGCATTTT	CASSQGFGQPQHF
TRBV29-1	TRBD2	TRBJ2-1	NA	TGCAGCGTTGAAGGAGTGGCGGGAGGCACCTACAATGAGCAGTTCTTC	CSVEGVAGGTYNEQFF
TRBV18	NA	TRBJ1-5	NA	TGTGCCAGCTCACCAAACAAGTATCAGCCCCAGCATTTT	CASSPNKYQPQHF
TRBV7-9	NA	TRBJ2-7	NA	TGTGCCAGCAGCCATAGACTGGGGAGGGGGGGATCCTACGAGCAGTACTTC	CASSHRLGRGGSYEQYF
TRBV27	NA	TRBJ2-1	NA	TGTGCCAGCAGCAAAGGGGGATACAATGAGCAGTTCTTC	CASSKGGYNEQFF
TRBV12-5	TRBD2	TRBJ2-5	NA	TGTGCTAGTTTGAGACTAGCGGGAGCCGGGGACCAAGAGACCCAGTACTTC	CASLRLAGAGDQETQYF
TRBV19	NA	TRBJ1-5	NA	TGTGCCAGTAGTATTATCTATAGCAATCAGCCCCAGCATTTT	CASSIIYSNQPQHF
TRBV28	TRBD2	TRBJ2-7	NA	TGTGCCAGCAGTTTCTCTAGCGGGAGTGGGTACGAGCAGTACTTC	CASSFSSGSGYEQYF
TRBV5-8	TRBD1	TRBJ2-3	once	TGTGCCAGCAGCTCAACAGGGGCCAGCACAGATACGCAGTATTTT	CASSSTGASTDTQYF
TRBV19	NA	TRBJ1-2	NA	TGTGCCAGTAGTCCTGACTTGGACTATGGCTACACCTTC	CASSPDLDYGYTF
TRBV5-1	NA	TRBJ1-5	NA	TGCGCCAGCAGCTTGGGGTTGGGGGGGGGTCTCAATCAGCCCCAGCATTTT	CASSLGLGGGLNQPQHF
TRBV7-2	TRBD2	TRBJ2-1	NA	TGTGCCAGCAGCACGAGCGGGAGCTCCTACAATGAGCAGTTCTTC	CASSTSGSSYNEQFF
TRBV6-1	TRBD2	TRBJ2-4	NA	TGTGCCAGCAGTGAAGGAAGACTAGCGGGAGGGTCCAGATATAAAAACATTCAGTACTTC	CASSEGRLAGGSRYKNIQYF
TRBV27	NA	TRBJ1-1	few	TGTGCCAGCAGTTTAGCCCACGGGGGGAACACTGAAGCTTTCTTT	CASSLAHGGNTEAFF
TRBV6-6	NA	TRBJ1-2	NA	TGTGCCAGCAGCGTAGACAATTCAGGGGGCTACACCTTC	CASSVDNSGGYTF
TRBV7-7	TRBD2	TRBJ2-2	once	TGTGCTAGCAGCGGGGGACTAGCGGATACTAAAGGGGAGCTGTTTTTT	CASSGGLADTKGELFF
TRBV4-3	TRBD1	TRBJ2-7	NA	TGCGCCAGCAGCCTCGCACCCGCGGGACAGGATTTCTACGAGCAGTACTTC	CASSLAPAGQDFYEQYF
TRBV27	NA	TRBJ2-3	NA	TGTGCCAGCAGTACAGAAGGTAGGACTGTCACAGATACGCAGTATTTT	CASSTEGRTVTDTQYF
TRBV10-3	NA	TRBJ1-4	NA	TGTGCCATCAGTGAAACGAGGAGGTCTACAACTAATGAAAAACTGTTTTTT	CAISETRRSTTNEKLFF
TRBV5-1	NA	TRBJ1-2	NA	TGCGCCAGCAGCTTGGGACAGGCTAACTATGGCTACACCTTC	CASSLGQANYGYTF
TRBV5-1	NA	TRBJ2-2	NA	TGCGCCAGCAGCTTGGGGCAGGGCACCGGGGAGCTGTTTTTT	CASSLGQGTGELFF
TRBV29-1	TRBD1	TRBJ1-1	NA	TGCAGCGCCAACGACAGGGGCACTGAAGCTTTCTTT	CSANDRGTEAFF
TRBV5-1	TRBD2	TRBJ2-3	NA	TGCGCCAGCAGACTAGCGGGCTTCACAACAGATACGCAGTATTTT	CASRLAGFTTDTQYF
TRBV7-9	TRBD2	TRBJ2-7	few	TGTGCCAGCAGCTTAGGACTAGCGGGAGATGGGGAGCAGTACTTC	CASSLGLAGDGEQYF
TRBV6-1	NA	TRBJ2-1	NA	TGTGCCAGCGGAGACAGCTACTACAATGAGCAGTTCTTC	CASGDSYYNEQFF